This TCR beta chain was sequenced for a study of T cell changes during pregnancy in multiple sclerosis. Germline V lookup: CDR1 ENHRY, CDR2 SYGVKD. Trimming cost V 0 bases and J 5 bases, with 14 bases left between them. The CDR3 covers 15 residues. The repertoire was sequenced with immunoSEQ multiplex PCR; TCRdb's copy has only in-frame clones and lacks some. The table has approximately 40,000 clones, more than 85% seen once. The receptor was derived from a female donor with multiple sclerosis, enrolled in a pregnancy study. The source material was CD8+ T cells from peripheral blood mononuclear cells, sampled in the third trimester of pregnancy. The gene calls are TRBV10-3 and TRBJ2-7; unclear D gene. In DNA, the CDR3 is TGTGCCATCAGTGAGTCAACACTCTCCGCGGACGAGCAGTACTTC. Its protein is CAISESTLSADEQYF.